These 9 T cell receptor beta chains originate from one sample sequenced in a study of cytomegalovirus exposure and HLA in healthy donors. 60 Vbeta and 13 Jbeta primers were used in PCR. Sequencing was performed with immunoSEQ multiplex PCR; in TCRdb, only in-frame clones are kept and a portion is missing. The sample carries 150,000 to 200,000 clones, roughly 80% recorded once. Sample: PBMCs. The source of these receptors is a man under 40 in good health and CMV-seropositive.

V and J are TRBV19 and TRBJ1-1; D is uncertain. Germline-derived CDR1 and CDR2 are LNHDA and SQIVND (reference sequence). CDR3 length: 12 residues. Trimming took 4 bases from V and 6 from J, leaving 9 bases between them. The CDR3 spells CASSRRGSEAFF. The CDR3 DNA reads TGTGCCAGTAGTAGGCGCGGGTCTGAAGCTTTCTTT.

The chain joins TRBV7-2 to TRBJ1-1, with D perhaps TRBD1 (6 bases). This CDR3 is 14 amino acids long. Deletions cut 5 bases from V and 1 base from J, with 11 bases between. CDR1 and CDR2 (germline): SGHTA, FQGNSA. The CDR3 DNA reads TGTGCCAGCAGCGCCAGGGGTTCGAACACTGAAGCTTTCTTT. Protein product: CASSARGSNTEAFF. The entire variable domain, with the rest obtained from reference TRBV7-2 and TRBJ1-1, is as follows: GAGVSQSPSNKVTEKGKDVELRCDPISGHTALYWYRQSLGQGLEFLIYFQGNSAPDKSGLPSDRFSAERTGGSVSTLTIQRTQQEDSAVYLCASSARGSNTEAFFGQGTRLTVV.

The chain uses TRBV7-2 and TRBJ2-7, with 7 bases matching TRBD2. V lost 5 bases, J lost 0 bases, and 10 bases stayed unmatched. The length of the CDR3 is 16 residues. Germline V gene sequence: CDR1 SGHTA, CDR2 FQGNSA. CDR3 DNA sequence: TGTGCCAGCAGCATCAACCTAGCGGCAAGCTCCTACGAGCAGTACTTC. Translating gives CASSINLAASSYEQYF.

The gene calls are TRBV6-1 and TRBJ2-7, with a possible D match to TRBD2 (6 bases). CDR3 size: 15 residues. CDR1 is MNHNS, CDR2 SASEGT, per germline. V was shortened by 4 bases and J by 4 bases, with 17 bases between the two germline ends. CDR3 sequence reads: CASSGRGGEDYEQYF. The CDR3 bases are TGTGCCAGCAGTGGCCGCGGCGGGGAGGATTACGAGCAGTACTTC.

The chain employs TRBV6-1 and TRBJ1-5; 7 bases line up with TRBD1. The CDR3 loop spans 15 amino acids. Germline V CDR1 and CDR2: MNHNS, SASEGT. The J segment lost 7 bases and the V segment lost 1 base, leaving 7 bases of the junction unmatched. The CDR3 nucleotides are TGTGCCAGCAGTGAAGTCAGGGGGTCTGGACAGCCCCAGCATTTT. Translation gives CASSEVRGSGQPQHF.

The CDR3: CASSQALRPGESEQYF. The CDR3 nucleotides are TGCGCCAGCAGCCAAGCTCTCCGTCCGGGTGAGAGCGAGCAGTACTTC. The chain carries TRBV4-1 and TRBJ2-7; D gene uncertain. The V end was cut by 1 base, the J end by 6 bases, with 19 bases between. This CDR3 has 16 residues. The germline V gene encodes CDR1 MGHRA and CDR2 YSYEKL.

The gene calls are TRBV6-6 and TRBJ2-3; D remains unclear. This CDR3 region has 16 residues. Germline V lookup: CDR1 MNHNY, CDR2 SVGAGI (reference sequence). V lost 7 bases to trimming and J lost 1 base, with 18 bases between them. The CDR3 protein is CASTPSNLVGTDTQYF. CDR3 bases: TGTGCCAGCACCCCTTCGAATCTAGTGGGCACAGATACGCAGTATTTT.

V gene TRBV4-3 combines with J gene TRBJ2-5; 11 bases are a match to TRBD2. This CDR3 has 17 amino acids. Germline-derived CDR1 and CDR2 are LGHNA and YSLEER. Germline trimming cut 4 bases from V and 9 bases from J; bases unmatched to any gene: 16. The DNA of the CDR3 is TGCGCCAGCAGCCGCGGGGCCGGCGGGACTAGCGGAGGGGCCCAGTACTTC. Its protein is CASSRGAGGTSGGAQYF.

J is TRBJ1-5 and V is TRBV9; possibly TRBD1 for D (5 bases). V dropped 2 bases and J dropped 9 bases, with 12 bases sitting between them. Per the germline V gene, CDR1 is SGDLS and CDR2 is YYNGEE. The CDR3 loop spans 13 amino acids. The CDR3, as DNA: TGTGCCAGCAGCGTCGGGGGTGGCGCGCCCCAGCATTTT. Its protein product is CASSVGGGAPQHF.